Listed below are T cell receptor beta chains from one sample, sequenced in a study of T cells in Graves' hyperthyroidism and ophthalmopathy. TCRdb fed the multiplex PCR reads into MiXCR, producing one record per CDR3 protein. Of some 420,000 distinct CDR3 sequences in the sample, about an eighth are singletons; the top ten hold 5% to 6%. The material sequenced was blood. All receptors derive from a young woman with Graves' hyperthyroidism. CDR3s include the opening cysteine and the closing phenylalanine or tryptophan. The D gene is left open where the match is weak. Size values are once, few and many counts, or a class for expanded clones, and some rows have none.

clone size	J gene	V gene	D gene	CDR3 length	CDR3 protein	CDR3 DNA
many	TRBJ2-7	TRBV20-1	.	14	CSARVPRSSYEQYF	TGCAGTGCTAGAGTGCCCAGGAGCTCCTACGAGCAGTACTTC
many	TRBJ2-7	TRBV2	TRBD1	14	CASSPGSGGYEQYF	TGTGCCAGCAGTCCTGGATCAGGGGGCTACGAGCAGTACTTC
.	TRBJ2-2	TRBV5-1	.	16	CASSSGGEAGTGELFF	TGCGCCAGCAGCTCCGGTGGTGAAGCGGGCACCGGGGAGCTGTTTTTT
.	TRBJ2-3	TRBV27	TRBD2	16	CASSDSSGSSTDTQYF	TGTGCCAGCAGTGACTCTAGCGGGAGTAGCACAGATACGCAGTATTTT
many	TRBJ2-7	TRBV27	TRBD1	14	CASSPDRVYYEQYF	TGTGCCAGCAGTCCGGACAGGGTGTACTACGAGCAGTACTTC
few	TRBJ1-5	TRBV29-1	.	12	CSASDGNQPQHF	TGCAGCGCTTCGGACGGCAATCAGCCCCAGCATTTT
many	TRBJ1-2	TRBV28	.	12	CASSFGEYGYTF	TGTGCCAGCAGTTTTGGGGAATATGGCTACACCTTC
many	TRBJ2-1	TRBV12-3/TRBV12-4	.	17	CASSLEGTGSSYNEQFF	TGTGCCAGCAGTTTAGAGGGAACGGGGTCCTCCTACAATGAGCAGTTCTTC
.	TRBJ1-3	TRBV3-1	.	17	CASSQVSTLSSGNTIYF	TGTGCCAGCAGCCAAGTATCCACTCTGAGCTCTGGAAACACCATATATTTT
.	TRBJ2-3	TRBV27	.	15	CASSFVRGRADTQYF	TGTGCCAGCAGTTTTGTGAGGGGCCGGGCAGATACGCAGTATTTT
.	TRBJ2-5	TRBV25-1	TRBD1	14	CASSKHDRGETQYF	TGTGCCAGCAGTAAACACGACAGGGGGGAGACCCAGTACTTC
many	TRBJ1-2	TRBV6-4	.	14	CASSERAGLYGYTF	TGTGCCAGCAGTGAACGGGCAGGACTTTATGGCTACACCTTC